This T cell receptor (beta chain) was retrieved from a study of blood T cells in healthy people across ages. It was with a sample-barcoded 5' primer and a J-beta primer mix that a second PCR of about 6 to 12 cycles was run. TCRdb re-derived calls from the 5' RACE reads in MiXCR, one entry per CDR3 protein. The sample has roughly 930,000 distinct CDR3 sequences, under 50% seen once. The CDR3 contains 13 residues. The V gene's germline CDR1 is SGHRS and CDR2 YFSETQ. V lost 0 bases and J lost 6, with 7 bases in between. The specimen sequenced was blood. This chain links TRBV5-1 with TRBJ1-5; D ambiguous. The sequence derives from a young man in good health. The CDR3 bases are TGCGCCAGCAGCTTGGCGAAGGGTCAGCCCCAGCATTTT. Translated: CASSLAKGQPQHF.